Below are 22 T cell receptor beta chains sequenced from a single sample in a study of TIL therapy for anti-PD-1-resistant metastatic lung cancer. Sequencing used immunoSEQ v3. Libraries were prepared by immunoSEQ multiplex PCR; TCRdb keeps only in-frame clonotypes and omits some of them. The repertoire holds just over 20,000 clones, with under 80% as singletons. Time point noted: pre-treatment sample, taken before nivolumab and TIL therapy. The sequenced sample was blood, obtained at baseline. Receptor source: a person aged 25 to 85 with non-small cell lung cancer.

The genes are TRBV6-5 and TRBJ1-6, with TRBD1 as a possible D gene (5 bases). Trimming removed 3 bases at V and 9 bases at J, with 12 bases between. The CDR3 loop spans 14 amino acids. Germline V CDR1 and CDR2: MNHEY, SVGAGI. CDR3 nucleotide sequence: TGTGCCAGCAGTTATGCAGGGTCTGGTTCACCCCTCCACTTT. It translates to CASSYAGSGSPLHF.

The V and J genes are TRBV21-1 and TRBJ2-2. TRBV21-1 counts as a pseudogene. CDR3 size: 20 residues. This chain's CDR3 is CASSNTASAPQLTNTGELFF. The CDR3 coding sequence is TGTGCCAGCAGCAACACCGCGTCGGCTCCCCAGCTAACCAACACCGGGGAGCTGTTTTTT.

The J gene is TRBJ2-3, the V gene TRBV11-2; the D gene is possibly TRBD2 (6 bases). V lost 7 bases to trimming and J lost 5 bases, with 7 bases between them. The CDR3 consists of 11 residues. The V gene's germline CDR1 is SGHAT and CDR2 FQNNGV. CDR3 in amino acids: CASTGGDTQYF. The CDR3 DNA reads as TGTGCCAGCACCGGGGGAGATACGCAGTATTTT.

This clone is categorized as medium-sized. The J gene is TRBJ1-4, the V gene TRBV28; 9 bases agree with TRBD1. CDR1 MDHEN and CDR2 SYDVKM come from the germline V gene. The V and J ends lost 8 bases and 5 bases, in that order; junction bases with no gene match: 12. There are 16 residues in the CDR3. Here the CDR3 DNA reads TGTGCCAGCTCAGTTCGGGGACAGGGACCGAATGAAAAACTGTTTTTT. Translating gives CASSVRGQGPNEKLFF.

The chain links TRBV6-4 to TRBJ2-4, with D possibly being TRBD1 or TRBD2 (5 bases each). V shed 3 bases and J shed 0 bases, with 12 bases lying between them. The germline V gene encodes CDR1 MRHNA and CDR2 SNTAGT. The CDR3 spans 16 residues. The CDR3, as DNA: TGTGCCAGCAGTGATTGGGACGCTGTAGCCAAAAACATTCAGTACTTC. Translation: CASSDWDAVAKNIQYF.

V is TRBV28 and J is TRBJ1-1; D is ambiguous. V was cut by 5 bases and J by 0 bases, with 13 bases left in between. CDR1 and CDR2 from the germline V gene are MDHEN and SYDVKM. The CDR3 sequence is 15 residues long. For the CDR3, the DNA is TGTGCCAGCAGTAGAGTGGACCTTCTGAACACTGAAGCTTTCTTT. Its translation is CASSRVDLLNTEAFF.

The chain couples TRBV27 to TRBJ2-7; 9 nucleotides align to TRBD2. Germline CDR1 and CDR2: MNHEY and SMNVEV (reference sequence). The junction had 6 bases not matched to a gene; V was cut back by 0 bases and J by 6 bases. The CDR3 has 15 residues. CDR3 sequence reads: CASSLSSLAGSEQYF. CDR3 bases: TGTGCCAGCAGTTTATCGAGTCTAGCGGGAAGCGAGCAGTACTTC.

The chain recombines TRBV5-1 with TRBJ2-1, with 7 bases lining up with TRBD2. The CDR3 contains 13 residues. CDR1 is SGHRS, CDR2 YFSETQ, per germline. Trimming at V came to 8 bases and at J to 2 bases, leaving 4 bases not matched to a gene. The CDR3 DNA follows: TGCGCCAGTGGCGGGGGAGCCTACAATGAGCAGTTCTTC. Translation: CASGGGAYNEQFF.

The chain uses TRBV4-1 and TRBJ2-1, with TRBD2 matching over 11 bases. Germline trimming cut 4 bases from V and 0 bases from J; bases unmatched to any gene: 8. The CDR3 sequence is 18 residues long. CDR1 and CDR2 from the germline V gene are MGHRA and YSYEKL. This CDR3 reads CASSLVLAGDFSYNEQFF. The CDR3 DNA reads as TGCGCCAGCAGCCTTGTACTAGCGGGGGATTTCTCCTACAATGAGCAGTTCTTC.

The chain carries TRBV6-5 and TRBJ1-2, with 7 bases fitting TRBD1. CDR1 MNHEY and CDR2 SVGAGI come from the germline V gene. Trimming removed 2 bases from V and 2 bases from J; junction bases left unmatched: 2. This CDR3 has 14 amino acids. CDR3 in DNA: TGTGCCAGCAGTTACGCGGACAGGAACTATGGCTACACCTTC. It codes for CASSYADRNYGYTF.

This sequence joins TRBV7-9 and TRBJ2-6; TRBD1 agrees at 12 bases. The ends lost 5 bases at V and 1 base at J; junction bases unmatched: 9. The CDR3 extends over 19 amino acids. Germline V gives CDR1 SEHNR, CDR2 FQNEAQ (reference sequence). The CDR3 DNA sequence: TGTGCCAGCAGCCACATACCGGGACAGGGGGCGTCTGGGGCCAACGTCCTGACTTTC. It specifies CASSHIPGQGASGANVLTF.

There are a few counts of this clone. This chain uses TRBV28 with TRBJ1-2; D gene uncertain. The CDR3 runs to 12 residues. In germline, CDR1 is MDHEN, CDR2 SYDVKM. V lost 6 bases to trimming and J lost 5 bases, with 10 bases between them. In DNA, the CDR3 is TGTGCCAGCAGCCTGGTAGGGTATGGCTACACCTTC. Amino acids: CASSLVGYGYTF.

V usage is TRBV5-1 and J usage is TRBJ2-7, with D unclear. Germline loops: CDR1 SGHRS, CDR2 YFSETQ. Trimming removed 4 bases at V and 0 bases at J, with 14 bases between. This CDR3 has 15 residues. The CDR3 protein is CASSPATVSSYEQYF. The CDR3 DNA follows: TGCGCCAGCAGCCCGGCGACCGTTAGCTCCTACGAGCAGTACTTC.

This clone was observed a handful of times. The rearrangement uses TRBV6-6 and TRBJ2-7, with D possibly being TRBD1 (5 bases). Trimming took 0 bases from V and 3 from J, leaving 9 bases between them. The CDR3 has 14 residues. The germline CDR1 and CDR2 sequences are MNHNY and SVGAGI (reference sequence). In DNA form, the CDR3 reads TGTGCCAGCAGTTACTCAGGCAGGGACTACGAGCAGTACTTC. Translated: CASSYSGRDYEQYF.

This clone was found a few times. The genes are TRBV27 and TRBJ1-1; tentative D call: TRBD1 (5 bases). V dropped 4 bases and J dropped 2 bases, with 17 bases sitting between them. Germline V gene lookup returns CDR1 MNHEY and CDR2 SMNVEV (reference sequence). The CDR3 runs to 16 residues. The CDR3 loop reads CASSSSRRGANTEAFF. The CDR3 nucleotides read TGTGCCAGCAGTTCCTCGAGGCGGGGCGCAAACACTGAAGCTTTCTTT.

This CDR3 is CAISEYDRDGYTF. The CDR3 DNA is TGTGCCATCAGTGAATACGACAGGGATGGCTACACCTTC. The chain combines TRBV10-3 with TRBJ1-2, with 7 bases matching TRBD1. V dropped 3 bases and J dropped 6; count of bases not matched to a gene: 4. This CDR3 is built from 13 residues. Per the germline V gene, CDR1 is ENHRY and CDR2 is SYGVKD.

The chain's CDR3 is CASSSGQPSSYEQYF. DNA of the CDR3: TGTGCCAGCAGCTCGGGACAGCCGAGCTCCTACGAGCAGTACTTC. The rearrangement uses TRBV5-4 and TRBJ2-7, with 7 positions matching TRBD1. The length of the CDR3 is 15 residues. Germline-derived CDR1 and CDR2 are SGHNT and YYREEE (reference sequence). Losses at the gene ends were 3 bases for V and 0 bases for J; bases not matched to a gene: 6.

The J gene is TRBJ2-3, the V gene TRBV5-1; 9 nucleotides align to TRBD1. This CDR3 is 15 amino acids long. Germline V lookup: CDR1 SGHRS, CDR2 YFSETQ. Trimming cost V 2 bases and J 5 bases; bases outside gene matches: 6. The CDR3 DNA follows: TGCGCCAGCAGCTTACAGGGGGCGCGATTAGATACGCAGTATTTT. Translating it yields CASSLQGARLDTQYF.

J is TRBJ2-3 and V is TRBV7-8; 9 nucleotides match TRBD2. In germline, CDR1 is SGHVS, CDR2 FQNEAQ. This CDR3 has 19 residues. Unmatched junction bases numbered 19, after V lost 1 base and J lost 8 bases. The CDR3 sequence: CASSLESWASGMDKSTQYF. The CDR3 DNA follows: TGTGCCAGCAGCTTAGAATCTTGGGCTAGCGGGATGGATAAGAGTACGCAGTATTTT. Together with reference TRBV7-8 and TRBJ2-3, the CDR3 gives the full variable domain: GAGVSQSPRYKVAKRGQDVALRCDPISGHVSLFWYQQALGQGPEFLTYFQNEAQLDKSGLPSDRFFAERPEGSVSTLKIQRTQQEDSAVYLCASSLESWASGMDKSTQYFGPGTRLTVL.

This rearrangement joins TRBV7-9 to TRBJ2-1, with TRBD2 matching over 11 bases. This CDR3 region has 15 residues. Germline V gene sequence: CDR1 SEHNR, CDR2 FQNEAQ (reference sequence). The trim removed 8 bases at V and 10 bases at J, leaving 13 bases unmatched. CDR3 protein: CASSFISGGEREQFF. In DNA form, the CDR3 reads TGTGCCAGCTCCTTTATTAGCGGGGGGGAACGCGAGCAGTTCTTC.

The chain is built from TRBV6-1 and TRBJ2-3; D ambiguous. This CDR3 is 14 amino acids long. The germline V gene encodes CDR1 MNHNS and CDR2 SASEGT. The germline V and J ends were trimmed by 2 bases and 7 bases, with 13 bases remaining between them. The CDR3 nucleotides read TGTGCCAGCAGTGAAACTCCGGCAGTGAATACGCAGTATTTT. Residues: CASSETPAVNTQYF.

V usage is TRBV6-5 and J usage is TRBJ1-2; D might be TRBD1 (6 bases). Between the trimmed V and J ends, which lost 2 bases and 2 bases, there was a span of 9 bases. The CDR3 runs 14 residues. From germline, CDR1 is MNHEY and CDR2 SVGAGI. This chain's CDR3 is CASSYTGRNYGYTF. For the CDR3, the DNA is TGTGCCAGCAGTTACACAGGGAGAAACTATGGCTACACCTTC.